This TCR beta chain derives from a study of identical twins. V lost 0 bases, J lost 4 bases, and 13 bases stayed unmatched. This CDR3 is built from 20 residues. Germline CDR1 is SGHRS and CDR2 is YFSETQ. The study's findings and limits: Reduced insertions were recorded for abundant cord blood beta clonotypes, with no such pattern in memory repertoires.

On this clonotype: Its specificity is not known.

One entry per CDR3 protein results from TCRdb running MiXCR on the 5' RACE reads. The table has more than 400,000 distinct CDR3 sequences, 13% to 15% seen once. This same sample was also part of a study on yellow fever vaccine responses in identical twins.

Material for sequencing was CD4+ T cells sorted from blood. The clonotype was recovered from a young woman in good health. V is TRBV5-1 and J is TRBJ2-3; 14 positions match TRBD2. CDR3 nucleotides: TGCGCCAGCAGCTTGGGTCGGACTAGCGGGGGGATAATTCGAGCAGATACGCAGTATTTT. Protein product: CASSLGRTSGGIIRADTQYF.